This entry describes one TCR beta chain. The source of the sample is a study of blood T cell repertoires in COVID-19. Repertoires were generated with immunoSEQ multiplex PCR, while TCRdb's copy carries only in-frame clones and drops some. Of 140,000 or so clones listed, more than 80% are singletons. The CDR3 is 13 residues long. The rearrangement links TRBV21-1 to TRBJ1-2; the table's D call, TRBD1, was not checked against the DNA. TRBV21-1 is given as a pseudogene. The receptor's source is a human donor in a cohort sampled during active COVID-19. Sequenced sample: peripheral blood. The DNA of the CDR3 is TGTGCCAGCAGCTGGGGGCAGGGAGAAGGCTACACCTTC. It is translated as CASSWGQGEGYTF.